The next 2 T cell receptor beta chains were all read from a single sample in a study of blood T cell repertoires in COVID-19. Sequencing was performed with immunoSEQ multiplex PCR; in TCRdb, only in-frame clones are kept and a portion is missing. This sample has 130,000 to 150,000 clones; more than 75% occur once, and the top ten carry roughly 4.9%. The sequenced material came from peripheral blood. The receptors stem from a human donor in a cohort sampled during active COVID-19.

The rearrangement uses TRBV7-3 and TRBJ2-1; a possible D gene is TRBD2 (7 bases). The CDR3 is 18 amino acids. Deletions cut 1 base from V and 2 bases from J, with 18 bases between. In germline, CDR1 is SGHTA, CDR2 FQGTGA. In DNA, the CDR3 is TGTGCCAGCAGCTTAAGACCTCCGGGGGGCGCCACCTACAATGAGCAGTTCTTC. It is translated as CASSLRPPGGATYNEQFF.

The J gene is TRBJ1-2, the V gene TRBV6-5, with a tentative D call TRBD1 (6 bases). Trimming left V 4 bases short and J 3 bases short, with 12 bases between. Germline CDR1 and CDR2: MNHEY and SVGAGI. CDR3 length: 14 amino acids. The CDR3 DNA reads TGTGCCAGCAGTTCCCCCGGACAGCACTATGGCTACACCTTC. Translation: CASSSPGQHYGYTF.